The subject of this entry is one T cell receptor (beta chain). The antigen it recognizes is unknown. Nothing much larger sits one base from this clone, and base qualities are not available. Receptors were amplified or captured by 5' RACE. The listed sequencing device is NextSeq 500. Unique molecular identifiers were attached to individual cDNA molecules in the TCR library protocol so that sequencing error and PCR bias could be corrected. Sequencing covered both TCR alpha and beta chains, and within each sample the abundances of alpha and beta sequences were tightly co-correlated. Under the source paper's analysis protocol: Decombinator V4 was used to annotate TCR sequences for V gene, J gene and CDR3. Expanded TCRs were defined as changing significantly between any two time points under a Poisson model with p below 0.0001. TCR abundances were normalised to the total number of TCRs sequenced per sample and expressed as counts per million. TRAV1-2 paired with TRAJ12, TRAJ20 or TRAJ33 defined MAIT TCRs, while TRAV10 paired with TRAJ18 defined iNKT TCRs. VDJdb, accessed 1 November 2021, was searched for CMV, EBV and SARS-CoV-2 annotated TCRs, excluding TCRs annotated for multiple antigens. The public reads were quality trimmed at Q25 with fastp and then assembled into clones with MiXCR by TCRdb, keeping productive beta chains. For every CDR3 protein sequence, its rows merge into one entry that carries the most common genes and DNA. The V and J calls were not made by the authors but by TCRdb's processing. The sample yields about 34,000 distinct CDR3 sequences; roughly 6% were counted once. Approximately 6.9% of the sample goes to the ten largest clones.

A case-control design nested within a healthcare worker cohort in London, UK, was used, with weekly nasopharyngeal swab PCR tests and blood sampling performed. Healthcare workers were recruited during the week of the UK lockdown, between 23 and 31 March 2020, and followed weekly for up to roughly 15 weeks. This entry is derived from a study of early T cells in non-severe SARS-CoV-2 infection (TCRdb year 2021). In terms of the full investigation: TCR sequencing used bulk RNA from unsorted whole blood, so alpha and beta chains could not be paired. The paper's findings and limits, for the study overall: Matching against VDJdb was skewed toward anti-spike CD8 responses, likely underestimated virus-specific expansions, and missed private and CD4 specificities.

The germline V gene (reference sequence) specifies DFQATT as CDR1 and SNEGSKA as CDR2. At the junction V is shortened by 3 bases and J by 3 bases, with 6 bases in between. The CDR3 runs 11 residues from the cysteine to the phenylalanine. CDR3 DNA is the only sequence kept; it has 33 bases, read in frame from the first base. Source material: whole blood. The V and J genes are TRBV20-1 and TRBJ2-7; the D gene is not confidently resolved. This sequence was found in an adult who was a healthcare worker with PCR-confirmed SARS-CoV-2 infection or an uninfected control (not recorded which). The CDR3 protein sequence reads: CSASNIYEQYF. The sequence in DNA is TGCAGTGCTAGTAATATCTACGAGCAGTACTTC.